What follows describes a single T cell receptor (beta chain). The sample is drawn from a study of T cell responses to AZD1222 COVID-19 vaccine. Method: immunoSEQ multiplex PCR; TCRdb's copy keeps in-frame clones and lacks some. Of some 150,000 clones in the sample, just over 90% are singletons; the top ten hold about 1.9%. CDR1 is MNHEY, CDR2 SVGAGI, per germline. The CDR3 loop spans 15 amino acids. V dropped 6 bases and J dropped 7; count of bases not matched to a gene: 7. This sequence originates from an adult in good health. The chain combines TRBV6-5 with TRBJ2-1; 12 bases are a match to TRBD2. The source was peripheral blood, collected on day 0 of AZD1222 vaccination. DNA of the CDR3: TGTGCCAGCAGCCCAGGACTAGCGGGACTGAATGAGCAGTTCTTC. It translates to CASSPGLAGLNEQFF.